This T cell receptor beta chain was sequenced in a study of blood T cell repertoires in COVID-19. Across the study: Specimens from acute and convalescent COVID-19 originated in the United States, Italy and Spain.

Repertoires were generated with immunoSEQ multiplex PCR, while TCRdb's copy carries only in-frame clones and drops some. This table has some 200,000 clones, about 80% appearing once. The CDR3 is 14 residues long. Trimming pared 4 bases from V and 1 base from J, leaving 11 bases between. Germline V gene data show CDR1 as SGHKS and CDR2 as YYEKEE (reference sequence). Categorization into cohorts depended on clinical history that participants reported. This clone was detected only once. Specimen: PBMCs or T cells enriched from blood (not recorded which). This receptor was identified in a woman in her fifties or sixties who had been exposed to COVID-19. The rearrangement links TRBV5-5 to TRBJ1-1; D is perhaps TRBD1 (6 bases). CDR3 sequence (DNA): TGTGCCAGCAGCCTTGGACAGCCGAACACTGAAGCTTTCTTT. Encoded protein: CASSLGQPNTEAFF.